The 4 T cell receptor beta chains below all came from one sample that was sequenced in a study of cytomegalovirus exposure and HLA in healthy donors. PCR involved 60 Vbeta and 13 Jbeta primers. Sequenced by immunoSEQ multiplex PCR; TCRdb stores in-frame clones only, minus some. The table has roughly 120,000 clones, 65% to 85% seen once. Material: PBMCs. These receptors were taken from a man aged 45-65 years in good health and CMV-seropositive.

The J gene is TRBJ2-1, the V gene TRBV11-3; TRBD2 agrees at 7 bases. V lost 1 base, J lost 3 bases, and 12 bases stayed unmatched. This CDR3 has 18 amino acids. Per germline, CDR1 SGHNT and CDR2 YENEEA. The CDR3, as DNA: TGTGCCAGCAGCTTAGTGAGCGAGCGGGACTCTAACTACAATGAGCAGTTCTTC. Its translation is CASSLVSERDSNYNEQFF.

The chain couples TRBV7-2 to TRBJ2-5, with 8 nucleotides matching TRBD2. The better agreement between TRBJ2-7 and the DNA end casts doubt on the J call. The CDR3 length is 14 residues. The germline V gene has CDR1 SGHTA and CDR2 FQGNSA. The CDR3 region is CASSPGGAGYEQYF. CDR3 coding DNA: TGTGCCAGCAGTCCCGGGGGGGCGGGCTACGAGCAGTACTTC.

The chain is built from TRBV28 and TRBJ2-5; 8 bases align to TRBD1. The CDR3 runs 15 residues. J gave up 5 bases and V 2 bases, and 7 bases lay outside the gene matches. Germline CDR1 and CDR2: MDHEN and SYDVKM. The CDR3 nucleotides are TGTGCCAGCAGTTTAGGCGGGACAGGACCCGAGACCCAGTACTTC. It codes for CASSLGGTGPETQYF. Full variable domain (missing parts from reference TRBV28 and TRBJ2-5): DVKVTQSSRYLVKRTGEKVFLECVQDMDHENMFWYRQDPGLGLRLIYFSYDVKMKEKGDIPEGYSVSREKKERFSLILESASTNQTSMYLCASSLGGTGPETQYFGPGTRLLVL.

The V and J genes are TRBV19 and TRBJ2-7; 9 bases match TRBD1. The J segment lost 10 bases and the V segment lost 7 bases, leaving 14 bases of the junction unmatched. CDR1 and CDR2 from the germline V gene are LNHDA and SQIVND (reference sequence). This CDR3 comprises 14 residues. CDR3 protein: CASTETGGREPQYF. The CDR3 DNA reads as TGTGCCAGTACTGAGACAGGGGGGAGGGAGCCCCAGTACTTC.